This section outlines one T cell receptor beta chain sequence together with its context. Sequencing used immunoSEQ multiplex PCR; TCRdb keeps in-frame clones, though not all of them. In the table there are around 23,000 clones, approximately 90% of which are singletons. The sample comes from a study of blood T cell repertoires in COVID-19. Germline V gene lookup returns CDR1 SNHLY and CDR2 FYNNEI. V lost 5 bases and J lost 7, with 9 bases in between. The CDR3 consists of 13 residues. This chain joins TRBV2 and TRBJ1-6, with a tentative D call TRBD1 (6 bases). The specimen was peripheral blood. The TCR originated in a man in his sixties or seventies with active COVID-19. The CDR3 here is CASSWTVNSPLHF. The DNA of the CDR3 is TGTGCCAGCAGTTGGACAGTAAATTCACCCCTCCACTTT. The full variable domain, its missing parts supplied by reference TRBV2 and TRBJ1-6, is EPEVTQTPSHQVTQMGQEVILRCVPISNHLYFYWYRQILGQKVEFLVSFYNNEISEKSEIFDDQFSVERPDGSNFTLKIRSTKLEDSAMYFCASSWTVNSPLHFGNGTRLTVT.